Below are 8 T cell receptor beta chains sequenced from a single sample in a study of T-cell reconstitution after alpha-beta-depleted transplantation in children. Construction of the TCRbeta library involved unique molecular identifiers. TCRdb fed the PCR reads into MiXCR, producing one record per CDR3 protein. The repertoire holds about 540,000 distinct CDR3 sequences, with around 16% as singletons. This sample comprised PBMCs from the stem cell graft donor, obtained from the stem cell graft. These receptors all stem from a human donor who donated a stem cell graft to a child with acute lymphoblastic leukemia.

The sample holds a few counts of this clonotype. The chain has TRBV9 and TRBJ2-4; TRBD2 agrees at 7 bases. This CDR3 has 16 amino acids. In germline, CDR1 is SGDLS, CDR2 YYNGEE. Trimming took 1 base from V and 0 from J; bases not matched to a gene: 4. CDR3 coding DNA: TGTGCCAGCAGCGTACGCGGGAGCCCAGCCAAAAACATTCAGTACTTC. Its protein is CASSVRGSPAKNIQYF. The entire variable domain, with the rest obtained from reference TRBV9 and TRBJ2-4, is as follows: DSGVTQTPKHLITATGQRVTLRCSPRSGDLSVYWYQQSLDQGLQFLIQYYNGEERAKGNILERFSAQQFPDLHSELNLSSLELGDSALYFCASSVRGSPAKNIQYFGAGTRLSVL.

This clonotype has a handful of counts. This rearrangement joins TRBV2 to TRBJ2-1; D gene unclear. CDR3 length: 13 amino acids. Trimming stripped 3 bases from V and 8 bases from J, with 11 bases between. Germline CDR1 SNHLY, CDR2 FYNNEI. CDR3 region: CASSDRQVDEQFF. As DNA, the CDR3 is TGTGCCAGCAGTGACCGGCAGGTCGATGAGCAGTTCTTC.

In its sample, this clonotype was seen a few times. V and J are TRBV6-5 and TRBJ2-2; D might be TRBD1 (6 bases). V shed 3 bases and J shed 4 bases, with 18 bases lying between them. The CDR3 spans 17 residues. Germline V gives CDR1 MNHEY, CDR2 SVGAGI. The CDR3 reads CASSYIGPTGRTGELFF. CDR3 sequence (DNA): TGTGCCAGCAGTTATATTGGGCCCACAGGGCGCACCGGGGAGCTGTTTTTT.

This clonotype was counted many times. This sequence joins TRBV6-5 and TRBJ1-1; a weak D match, TRBD1 (6 bases). Germline V lookup: CDR1 MNHEY, CDR2 SVGAGI. Trimming removed 6 bases from V and 1 base from J, with 9 bases in between. The CDR3 runs to 13 residues. The CDR3 DNA sequence: TGTGCCAGCAGCCGACAGGAGAACACTGAAGCTTTCTTT. Its translation: CASSRQENTEAFF.

The chain has TRBV27 and TRBJ2-5; 8 nucleotides align to TRBD2. J was trimmed by 2 bases and V by 4 bases; bases with no gene match: 12. This CDR3 is 17 amino acids long. Germline-derived CDR1 and CDR2 are MNHEY and SMNVEV (reference sequence). The CDR3, as DNA: TGTGCCAGCAGTTCCCCTGCAGCGGGAGAGGGGCAAGAGACCCAGTACTTC. The encoded protein is CASSSPAAGEGQETQYF.

The J gene is TRBJ1-2, the V gene TRBV7-3, with D perhaps matching TRBD1 (5 bases). CDR3 length: 19 amino acids. CDR1 is SGHTA, CDR2 FQGTGA, per germline. The germline V and J ends were trimmed by 4 bases and 0 bases, with 24 bases remaining between them. For the CDR3, the DNA is TGTGCCAGCAGCTCCGGCGGGGGGGTGAGAAGGGAGGCTAACTATGGCTACACCTTC. Protein: CASSSGGGVRREANYGYTF. The whole variable domain, filled in from reference TRBV7-3 and TRBJ1-2, reads GAGVSQTPSNKVTEKGKYVELRCDPISGHTALYWYRQSLGQGPEFLIYFQGTGAADDSGLPNDRFFAVRPEGSVSTLKIQRTERGDSAVYLCASSSGGGVRREANYGYTFGSGTRLTVV.

This clonotype was seen only a few times. The junction does not match germline at one end; this may be a read error. The chain links TRBV2 to TRBJ1-6; D is unresolved. Germline V gene lookup returns CDR1 SNHLY and CDR2 FYNNEI. The CDR3 totals 16 residues. For the CDR3, the DNA is TGTGCCAGCAGCGAAGGGCACTCTTGGGATAATTCACCCCTCCACTTT. Translated: CASSEGHSWDNSPLHF.

This clonotype was counted only a few times. The chain's CDR3 is CASSKALGYSYEQYF. Written as DNA, the CDR3 is TGTGCCAGCAGCAAAGCGCTAGGTTACTCCTACGAGCAGTACTTC. The J gene is TRBJ2-7, the V gene TRBV21-1. TRBV21-1 is flagged as a pseudogene. The CDR3 runs to 15 residues.